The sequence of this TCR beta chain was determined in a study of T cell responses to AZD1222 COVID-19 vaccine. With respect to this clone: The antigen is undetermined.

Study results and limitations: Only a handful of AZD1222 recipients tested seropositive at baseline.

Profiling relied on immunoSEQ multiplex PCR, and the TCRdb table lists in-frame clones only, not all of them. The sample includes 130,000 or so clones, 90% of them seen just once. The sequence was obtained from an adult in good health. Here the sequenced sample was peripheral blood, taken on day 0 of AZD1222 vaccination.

The CDR3 DNA sequence: TGTGCCAGCAGTCCTCCTAACACAGATACGCAGTATTTT. Amino acids: CASSPPNTDTQYF. The chain joins TRBV12-3 or TRBV12-4 to TRBJ2-3; D gene unclear. V lost 5 bases and J lost 2, with 8 bases in between. The CDR3 length is 13 residues.